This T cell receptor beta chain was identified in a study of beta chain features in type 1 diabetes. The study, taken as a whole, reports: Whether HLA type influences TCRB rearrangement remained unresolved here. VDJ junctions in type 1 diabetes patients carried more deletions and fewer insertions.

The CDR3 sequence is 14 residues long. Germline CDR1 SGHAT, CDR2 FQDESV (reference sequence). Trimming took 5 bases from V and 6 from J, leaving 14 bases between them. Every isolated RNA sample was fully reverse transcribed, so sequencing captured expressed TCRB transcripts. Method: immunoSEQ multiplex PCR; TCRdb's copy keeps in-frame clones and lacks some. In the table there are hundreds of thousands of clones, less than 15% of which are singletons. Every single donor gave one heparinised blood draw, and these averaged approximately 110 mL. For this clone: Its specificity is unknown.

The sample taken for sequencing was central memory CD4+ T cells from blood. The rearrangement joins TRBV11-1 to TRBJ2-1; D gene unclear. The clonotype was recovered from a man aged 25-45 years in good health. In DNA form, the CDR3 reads TGTGCCAGCAGCCTTTCCGGCGTACCCAATGAGCAGTTCTTC. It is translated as CASSLSGVPNEQFF. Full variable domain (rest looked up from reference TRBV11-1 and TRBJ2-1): EAEVAQSPRYKITEKSQAVAFWCDPISGHATLYWYRQILGQGPELLVQFQDESVVDDSQLPKDRFSAERLKGVDSTLKIQPAELGDSAMYLCASSLSGVPNEQFFGPGTRLTVL.